These T cell receptor beta chains were read from a single sample in a study of control samples from healthy donors and cancer patients. Profiled with immunoSEQ multiplex PCR; TCRdb holds only in-frame clones, not every one. Among tens of thousands of clones listed, over 65% were seen once. The sequenced sample was blood. The receptors shown here come from a man aged 60-69 years in good health. Each CDR3 is given without its conserved first and last residue.

>TRBV12-5|TRBJ1-2
ASGERGTVLNYGYT
>TRBV5-8|TRBJ1-3
ASSPRSIWAGNTIY
>TRBV30|TRBJ2-1
AWSPGTSGRNEQF
>TRBV5-5|TRBJ2-1
ASSLVGAEQF
>TRBV7-2|TRBJ1-2
ASSSYYDYGYT
>TRBV11-3|TRBJ2-2
ASSGGRTTGELF
>TRBV5-4|TRBJ2-2
ASSSGTGAGELF
>TRBV28|TRBJ1-4
ASSLAGGQGREKLF
>TRBV25-1|TRBJ1-3
ASSGSGGRASGNTIY
>TRBV30|TRBJ2-2
AWRRTPNTGELF
>TRBV19|TRBJ1-5
ASSPMTDQPQH
>TRBV10-3|TRBJ1-4
AISDRDGGEKLF
>TRBV6-2/TRBV6-3|TRBJ1-6
ASSYPGENSPLH
>TRBV15|TRBJ1-1
ATSRERDTEAF
>TRBV7-9|TRBJ2-3
ASSTSGRRADTQY
>TRBV28|TRBJ1-2
ASSSGQGAVTYGYT